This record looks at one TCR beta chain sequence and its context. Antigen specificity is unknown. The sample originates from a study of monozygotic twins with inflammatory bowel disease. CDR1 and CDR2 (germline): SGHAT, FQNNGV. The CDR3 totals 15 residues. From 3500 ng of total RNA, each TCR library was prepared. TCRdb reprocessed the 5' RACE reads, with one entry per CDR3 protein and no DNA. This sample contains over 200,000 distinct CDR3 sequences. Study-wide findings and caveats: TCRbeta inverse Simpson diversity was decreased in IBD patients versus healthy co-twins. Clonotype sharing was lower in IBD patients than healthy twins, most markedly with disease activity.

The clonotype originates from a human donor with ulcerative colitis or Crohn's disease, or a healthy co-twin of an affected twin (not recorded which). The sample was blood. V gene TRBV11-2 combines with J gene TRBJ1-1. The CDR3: CASSSHEAVNTEAFF.